This T cell receptor beta chain was captured in a study of blood T cells in healthy people across ages. Note on this clonotype: Its target is unknown.

V lost 3 bases to trimming and J lost 0 bases, with 12 bases between them. Germline V gene data show CDR1 as SGHRS and CDR2 as YFSETQ. There are 15 residues in the CDR3. PCR was performed a second time for about 6 to 12 cycles using a sample-barcoded 5' primer and a J-beta primer mix. MiXCR, applied by TCRdb to the 5' RACE reads, yields one record per CDR3 protein. The sample gives 600,000 to 800,000 distinct CDR3 sequences, roughly half of which show up once; about 13% is in the top ten. Study-wide points: Lack of knowledge of donor CMV status possibly confounded expanded clonotype changes. Strong correlation was found linking TCR beta diversity to naive T cell percentage.

No fewer than 6 micrograms of total RNA were isolated from every sample. Sequencing used blood. The chain recombines TRBV5-1 with TRBJ1-2; D unresolved. This TCR came from a woman aged 80 or over in good health. The CDR3 sequence is CASSSLARANYGYTF. Here the CDR3 DNA reads TGCGCCAGCAGCTCGTTGGCTCGAGCTAACTATGGCTACACCTTC.